This T cell receptor beta chain was profiled in a study of OX40 agonist ivuxolimab in advanced cancers. TCRdb's copy holds only in-frame clones and misses some; the assay was immunoSEQ multiplex PCR. The sample holds 100,000 or so clones, around 80% seen once. The material sequenced was CD4+ or CD8+ T cells sorted from blood, taken in a trial of the OX40 agonist ivuxolimab. These receptors all stem from an adult with an advanced solid tumor such as melanoma, head and neck, liver or kidney cancer.

This clone was recorded a few times. This chain connects TRBV29-1 to TRBJ1-1; no clear D gene. The CDR3 covers 12 residues. V lost 6 bases and J lost 4, with 12 bases in between. From germline, CDR1 is SQVTM and CDR2 ANQGSEA. This CDR3 is CSVNNVGTEAFF. The CDR3 DNA is TGCAGCGTAAATAACGTTGGCACTGAAGCTTTCTTT.